Described below is a single TCR beta chain sequence and its context. Time point meaning: after dendritic cell vaccination, including at tumor progression/relapse. Only in-frame clones appear in the TCRdb table, and some are missing; sequencing was by immunoSEQ multiplex PCR. The table has some 24,000 clones, around 92% seen once. These data are taken from a study of glioma-infiltrating T cells after dendritic cell vaccination. This TCR derives from a human donor with glioblastoma. The sample in question was blood, obtained after dendritic cell vaccination.

CDR3 in amino acids: CATRAGLTNSPLHF. Here the CDR3 DNA reads TGTGCCACCCGGGCGGGACTGACGAATTCACCCCTCCACTTT. J is TRBJ1-6 and V is TRBV6-4, with D possibly matching TRBD1 (5 bases). V lost 10 bases and J lost 7, with 17 bases in between. Germline CDR1 and CDR2: MRHNA and SNTAGT. The CDR3 runs to 14 residues.